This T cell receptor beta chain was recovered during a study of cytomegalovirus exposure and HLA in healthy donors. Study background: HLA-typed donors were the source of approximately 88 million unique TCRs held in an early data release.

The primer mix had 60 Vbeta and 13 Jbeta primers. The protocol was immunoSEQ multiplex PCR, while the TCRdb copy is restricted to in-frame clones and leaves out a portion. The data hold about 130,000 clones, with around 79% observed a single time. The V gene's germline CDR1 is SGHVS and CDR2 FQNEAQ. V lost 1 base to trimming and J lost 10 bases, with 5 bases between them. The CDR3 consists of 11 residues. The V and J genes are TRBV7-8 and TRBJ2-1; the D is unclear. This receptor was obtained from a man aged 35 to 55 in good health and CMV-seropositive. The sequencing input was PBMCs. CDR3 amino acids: CASSLDAEQFF. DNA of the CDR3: TGTGCCAGCAGCTTAGACGCGGAGCAGTTCTTC.